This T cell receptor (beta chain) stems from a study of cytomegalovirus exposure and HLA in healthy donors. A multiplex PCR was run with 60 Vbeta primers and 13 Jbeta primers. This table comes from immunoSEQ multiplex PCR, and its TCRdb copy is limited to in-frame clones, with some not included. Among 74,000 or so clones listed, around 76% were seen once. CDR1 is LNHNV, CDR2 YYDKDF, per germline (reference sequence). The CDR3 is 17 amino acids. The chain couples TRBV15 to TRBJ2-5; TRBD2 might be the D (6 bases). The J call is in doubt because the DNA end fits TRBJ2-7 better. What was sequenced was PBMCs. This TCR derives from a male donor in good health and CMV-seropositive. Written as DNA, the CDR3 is TGTGCCACCAGCAGTGCCCGACTACTAGCTGACTCCTACGAGCAGTACTTC. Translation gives CATSSARLLADSYEQYF.